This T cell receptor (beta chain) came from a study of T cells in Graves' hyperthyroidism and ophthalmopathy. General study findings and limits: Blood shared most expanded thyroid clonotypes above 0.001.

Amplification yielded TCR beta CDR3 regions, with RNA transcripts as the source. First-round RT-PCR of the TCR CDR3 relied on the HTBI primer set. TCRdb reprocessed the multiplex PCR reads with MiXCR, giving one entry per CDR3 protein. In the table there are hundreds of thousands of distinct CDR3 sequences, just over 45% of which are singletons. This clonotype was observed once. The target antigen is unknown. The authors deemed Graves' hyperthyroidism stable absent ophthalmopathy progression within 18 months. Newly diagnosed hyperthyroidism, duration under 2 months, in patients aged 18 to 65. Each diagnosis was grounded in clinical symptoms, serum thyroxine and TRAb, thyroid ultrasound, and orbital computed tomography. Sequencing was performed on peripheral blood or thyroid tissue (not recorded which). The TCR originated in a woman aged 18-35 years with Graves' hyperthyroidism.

CDR3 nucleotides: TGTGCCAGCAGCTTGGGGGTTTTGGTGGGCACCGGGGAGCTGTTTTTT. This translates into CASSLGVLVGTGELFF. The rearrangement joins TRBV7-2 to TRBJ2-2; perhaps D is TRBD1 or TRBD2 (5 bases each). This CDR3 spans 16 amino acids. Germline V gene sequence: CDR1 SGHTA, CDR2 FQGNSA. V was cut by 3 bases and J by 4 bases, with 15 bases left in between.